Only one count was recorded for the clone carrying this T cell receptor beta chain. Its specificity is not known. The source of the sample is a study of OX40 agonist ivuxolimab in advanced cancers. The overall study: Ivuxolimab, an antibody acting as an agonist of OX40 (CD134), was used to treat patients. Study-wide points: Doses of 0.1 to 3.0 mg/kg were accompanied by clonal expansion of CD4+ and CD8+ blood T cells by week 6. Researchers did not establish what antigens the expanded peripheral T cells target.

The assay was immunoSEQ multiplex PCR, and TCRdb's table has in-frame clones only and misses some. The sample has about 64,000 clones, around 84% seen once. The CDR3 length is 15 residues. The germline V and J ends were trimmed by 5 bases and 8 bases, with 16 bases remaining between them. Germline assignment: CDR1 MNHNS and CDR2 SASEGT. The rearrangement links TRBV6-1 to TRBJ1-6; D remains unclear. Sequences were derived from CD4+ or CD8+ T cells sorted from blood, sampled in a trial of the OX40 agonist ivuxolimab. This sequence was found in an adult with an advanced solid tumor such as melanoma, head and neck, liver or kidney cancer. CDR3 nucleotides: TGTGCCAGCAGTCTACCGGGTGGAGCGGATTCACCCCTCCACTTT. Its translation: CASSLPGGADSPLHF.